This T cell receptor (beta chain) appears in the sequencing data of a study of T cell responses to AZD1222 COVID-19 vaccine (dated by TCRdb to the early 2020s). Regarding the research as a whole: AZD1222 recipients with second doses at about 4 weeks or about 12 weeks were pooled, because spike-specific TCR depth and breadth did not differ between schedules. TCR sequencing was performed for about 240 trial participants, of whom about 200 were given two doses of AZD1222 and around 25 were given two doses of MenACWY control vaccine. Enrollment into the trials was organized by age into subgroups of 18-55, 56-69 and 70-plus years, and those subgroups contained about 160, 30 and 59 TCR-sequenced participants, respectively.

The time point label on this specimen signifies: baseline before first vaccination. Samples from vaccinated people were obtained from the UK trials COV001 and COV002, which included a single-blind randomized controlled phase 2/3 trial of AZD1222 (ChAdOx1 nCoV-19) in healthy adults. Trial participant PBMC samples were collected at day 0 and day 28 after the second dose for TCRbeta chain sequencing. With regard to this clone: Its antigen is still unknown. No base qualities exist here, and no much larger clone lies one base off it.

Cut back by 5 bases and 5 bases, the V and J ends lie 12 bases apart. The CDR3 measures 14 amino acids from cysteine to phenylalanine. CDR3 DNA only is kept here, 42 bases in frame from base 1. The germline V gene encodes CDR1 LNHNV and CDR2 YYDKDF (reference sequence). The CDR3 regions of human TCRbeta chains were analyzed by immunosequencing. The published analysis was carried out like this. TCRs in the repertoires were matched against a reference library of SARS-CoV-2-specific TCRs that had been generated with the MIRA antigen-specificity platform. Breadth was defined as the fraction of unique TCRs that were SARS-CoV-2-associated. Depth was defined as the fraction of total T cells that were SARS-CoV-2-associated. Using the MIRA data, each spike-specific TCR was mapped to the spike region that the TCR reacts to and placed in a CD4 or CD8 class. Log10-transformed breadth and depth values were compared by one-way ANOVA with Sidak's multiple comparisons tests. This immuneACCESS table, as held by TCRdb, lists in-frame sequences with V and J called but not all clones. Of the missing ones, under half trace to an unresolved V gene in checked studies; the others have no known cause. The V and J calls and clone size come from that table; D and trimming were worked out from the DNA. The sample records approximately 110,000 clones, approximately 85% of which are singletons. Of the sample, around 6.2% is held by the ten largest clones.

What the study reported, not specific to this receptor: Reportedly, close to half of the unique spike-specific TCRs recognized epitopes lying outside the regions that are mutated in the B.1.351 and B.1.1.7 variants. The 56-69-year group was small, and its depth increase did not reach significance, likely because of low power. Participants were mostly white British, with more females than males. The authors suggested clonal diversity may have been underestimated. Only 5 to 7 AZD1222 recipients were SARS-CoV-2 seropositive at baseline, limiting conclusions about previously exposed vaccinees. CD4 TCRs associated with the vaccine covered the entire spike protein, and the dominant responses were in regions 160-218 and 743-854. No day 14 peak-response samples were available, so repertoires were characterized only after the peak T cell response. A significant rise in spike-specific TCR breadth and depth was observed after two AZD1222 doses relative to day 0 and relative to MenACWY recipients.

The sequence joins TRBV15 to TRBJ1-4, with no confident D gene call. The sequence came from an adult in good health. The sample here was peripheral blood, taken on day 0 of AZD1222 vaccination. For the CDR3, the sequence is CATSPTRPNEKLFF. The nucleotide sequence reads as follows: TGTGCCACCAGCCCGACAAGACCCAATGAAAAACTGTTTTTT.